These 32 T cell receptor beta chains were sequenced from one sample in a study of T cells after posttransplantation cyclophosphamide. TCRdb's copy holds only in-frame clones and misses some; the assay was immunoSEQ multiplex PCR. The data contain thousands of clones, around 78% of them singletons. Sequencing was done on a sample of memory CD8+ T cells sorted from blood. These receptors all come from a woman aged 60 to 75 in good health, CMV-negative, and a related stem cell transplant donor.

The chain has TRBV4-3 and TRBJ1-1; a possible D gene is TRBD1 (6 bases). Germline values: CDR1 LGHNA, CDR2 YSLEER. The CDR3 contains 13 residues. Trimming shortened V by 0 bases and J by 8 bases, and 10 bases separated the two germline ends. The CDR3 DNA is TGCGCCAGCAGCCAAGAGTGGGGGCCAGAAGCTTTCTTT. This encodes CASSQEWGPEAFF.

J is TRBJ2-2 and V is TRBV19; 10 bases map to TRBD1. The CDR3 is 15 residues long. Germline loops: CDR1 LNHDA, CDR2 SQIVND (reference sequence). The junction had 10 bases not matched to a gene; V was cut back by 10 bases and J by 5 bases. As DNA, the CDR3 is TGTGCCACCACGACAGGGGGCGCTAGAACCGGGGAGCTGTTTTTT. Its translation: CATTTGGARTGELFF.

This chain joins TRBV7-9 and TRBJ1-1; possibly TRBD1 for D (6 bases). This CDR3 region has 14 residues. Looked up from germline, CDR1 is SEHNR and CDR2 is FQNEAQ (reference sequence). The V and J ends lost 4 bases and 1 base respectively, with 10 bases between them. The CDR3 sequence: CASSSTGRNTEAFF. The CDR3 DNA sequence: TGTGCCAGCAGCTCTACAGGGAGGAACACTGAAGCTTTCTTT.

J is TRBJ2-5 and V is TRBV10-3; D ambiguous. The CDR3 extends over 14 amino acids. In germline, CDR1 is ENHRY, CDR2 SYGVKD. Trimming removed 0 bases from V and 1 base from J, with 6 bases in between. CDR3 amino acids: CAISESAPQETQYF. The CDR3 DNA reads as TGTGCCATCAGTGAGTCGGCACCCCAAGAGACCCAGTACTTC.

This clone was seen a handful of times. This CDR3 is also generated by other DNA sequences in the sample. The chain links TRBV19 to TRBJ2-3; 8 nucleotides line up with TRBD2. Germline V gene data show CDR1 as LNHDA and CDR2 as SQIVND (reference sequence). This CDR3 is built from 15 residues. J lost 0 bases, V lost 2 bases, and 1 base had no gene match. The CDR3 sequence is CASSITSGSTDTQYF. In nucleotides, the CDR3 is TGTGCCAGTAGTATAACTAGCGGAAGCACAGATACGCAGTATTTT.

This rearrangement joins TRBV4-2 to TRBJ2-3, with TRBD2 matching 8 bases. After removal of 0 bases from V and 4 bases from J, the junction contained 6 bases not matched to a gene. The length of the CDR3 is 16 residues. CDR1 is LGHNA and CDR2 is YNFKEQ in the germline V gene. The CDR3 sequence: CASSQEQAGEPDTQYF. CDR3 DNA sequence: TGTGCCAGCAGCCAAGAACAAGCGGGGGAACCAGATACGCAGTATTTT.

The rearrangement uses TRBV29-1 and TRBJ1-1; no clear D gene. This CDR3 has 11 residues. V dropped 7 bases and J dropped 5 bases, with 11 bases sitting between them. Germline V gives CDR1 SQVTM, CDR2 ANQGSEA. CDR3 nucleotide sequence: TGCAGCGCAGAAAGAGGAACTGAAGCTTTCTTT. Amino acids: CSAERGTEAFF.

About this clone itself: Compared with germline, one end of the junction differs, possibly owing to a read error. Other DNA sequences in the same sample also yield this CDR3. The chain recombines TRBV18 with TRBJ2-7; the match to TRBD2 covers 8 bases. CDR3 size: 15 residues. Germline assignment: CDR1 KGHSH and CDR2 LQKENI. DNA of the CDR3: TGCGCCAGCTCACCGGCGACTAGCGCCTCGGGTGAGCAGTACTTC. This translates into CASSPATSASGEQYF.

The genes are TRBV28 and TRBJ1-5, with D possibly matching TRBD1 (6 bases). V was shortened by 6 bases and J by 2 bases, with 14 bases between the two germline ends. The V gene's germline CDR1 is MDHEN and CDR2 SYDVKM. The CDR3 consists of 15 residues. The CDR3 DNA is TGTGCCAGCAGCTTAAGGGGGAGGGGCAATCAGCCCCAGCATTTT. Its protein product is CASSLRGRGNQPQHF.

CDR3 in DNA: TGTGCCAGCAGTGAAACGGGTTACACTGAAGCTTTCTTT. It is translated as CASSETGYTEAFF. The V and J genes are TRBV25-1 and TRBJ1-1; D call uncertain. The CDR3 loop spans 13 amino acids. Trimming removed 2 bases at V and 3 bases at J, with 7 bases between. Germline V lookup: CDR1 MGHDK, CDR2 SYGVNS.

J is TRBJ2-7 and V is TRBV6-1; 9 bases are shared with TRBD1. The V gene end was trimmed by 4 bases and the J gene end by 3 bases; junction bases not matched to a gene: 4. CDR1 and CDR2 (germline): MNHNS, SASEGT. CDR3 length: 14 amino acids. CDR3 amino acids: CASSAGTGNYEQYF. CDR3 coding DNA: TGTGCCAGCAGTGCCGGGACAGGGAACTACGAGCAGTACTTC.

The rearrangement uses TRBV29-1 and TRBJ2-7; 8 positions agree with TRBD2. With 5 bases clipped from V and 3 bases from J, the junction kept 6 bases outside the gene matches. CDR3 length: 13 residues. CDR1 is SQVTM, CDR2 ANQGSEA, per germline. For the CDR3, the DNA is TGCAGCGTTTGGGCTAGCGGGTTCTACGAGCAGTACTTC. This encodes CSVWASGFYEQYF.

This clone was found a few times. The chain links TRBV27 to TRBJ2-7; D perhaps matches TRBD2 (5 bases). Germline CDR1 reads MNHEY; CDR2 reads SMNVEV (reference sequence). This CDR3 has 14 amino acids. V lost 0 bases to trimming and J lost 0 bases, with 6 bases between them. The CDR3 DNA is TGTGCCAGCAGTTTATCCGGGGACTCCTACGAGCAGTACTTC. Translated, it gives CASSLSGDSYEQYF.

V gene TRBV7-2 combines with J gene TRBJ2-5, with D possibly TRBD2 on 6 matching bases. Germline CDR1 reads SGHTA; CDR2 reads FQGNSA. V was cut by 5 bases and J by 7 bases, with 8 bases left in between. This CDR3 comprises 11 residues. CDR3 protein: CASSPGGTQYF. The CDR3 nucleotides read TGTGCCAGCAGCCCCGGGGGGACCCAGTACTTC.

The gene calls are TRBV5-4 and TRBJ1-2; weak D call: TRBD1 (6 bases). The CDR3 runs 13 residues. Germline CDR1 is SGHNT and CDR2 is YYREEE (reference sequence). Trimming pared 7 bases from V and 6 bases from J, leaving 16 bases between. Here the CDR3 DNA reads TGTGCCAGCGAGAGCGGGGGCAAGGATGGCTACACCTTC. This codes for CASESGGKDGYTF.

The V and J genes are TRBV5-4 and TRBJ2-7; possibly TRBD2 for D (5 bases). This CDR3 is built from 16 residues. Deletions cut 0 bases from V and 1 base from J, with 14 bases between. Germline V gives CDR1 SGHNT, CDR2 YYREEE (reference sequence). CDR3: CASSLGLGERSYEQYF. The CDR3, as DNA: TGTGCCAGCAGCTTGGGTTTGGGAGAAAGGTCCTACGAGCAGTACTTC.

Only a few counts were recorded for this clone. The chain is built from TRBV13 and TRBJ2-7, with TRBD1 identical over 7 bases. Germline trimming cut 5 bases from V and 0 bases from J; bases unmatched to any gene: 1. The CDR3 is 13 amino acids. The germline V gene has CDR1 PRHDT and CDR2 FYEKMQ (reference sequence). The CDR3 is CASSTGVSYEQYF. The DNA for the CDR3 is TGTGCCAGCAGCACAGGGGTCTCCTACGAGCAGTACTTC.

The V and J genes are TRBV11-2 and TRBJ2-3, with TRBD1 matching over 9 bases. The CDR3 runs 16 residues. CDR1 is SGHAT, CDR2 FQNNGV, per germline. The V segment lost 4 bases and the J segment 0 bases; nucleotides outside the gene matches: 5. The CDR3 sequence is CASSYGQGISTDTQYF. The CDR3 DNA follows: TGTGCCAGCAGCTACGGACAGGGGATCAGCACAGATACGCAGTATTTT.

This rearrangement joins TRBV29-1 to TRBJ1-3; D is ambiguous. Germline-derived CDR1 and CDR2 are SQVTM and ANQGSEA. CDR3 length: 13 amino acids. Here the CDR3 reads CSAGGRNGNTIYF. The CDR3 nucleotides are TGCAGTGCCGGCGGCCGCAATGGAAACACCATATATTTT.

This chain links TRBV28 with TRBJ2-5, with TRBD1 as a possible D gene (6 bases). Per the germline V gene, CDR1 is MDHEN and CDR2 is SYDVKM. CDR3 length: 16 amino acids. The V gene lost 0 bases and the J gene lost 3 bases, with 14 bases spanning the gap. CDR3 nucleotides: TGTGCCAGCAGTTTATGGCCATACAGGGTCGAAGAGACCCAGTACTTC. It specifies CASSLWPYRVEETQYF.

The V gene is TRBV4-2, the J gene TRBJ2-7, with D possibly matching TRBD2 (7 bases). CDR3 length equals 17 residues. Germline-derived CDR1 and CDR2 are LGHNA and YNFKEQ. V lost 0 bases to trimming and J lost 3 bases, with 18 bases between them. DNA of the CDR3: TGTGCCAGCAGCCAAGAATCGGGGGGCTACCCTAACTACGAGCAGTACTTC. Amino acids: CASSQESGGYPNYEQYF.

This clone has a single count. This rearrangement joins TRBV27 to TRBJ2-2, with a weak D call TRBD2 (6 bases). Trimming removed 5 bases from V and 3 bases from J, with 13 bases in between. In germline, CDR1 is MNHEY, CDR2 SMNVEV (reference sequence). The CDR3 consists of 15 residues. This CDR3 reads CASSPMGGDTGELFF. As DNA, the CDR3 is TGTGCCAGCAGTCCCATGGGGGGAGACACCGGGGAGCTGTTTTTT.

For the CDR3, the DNA is TGTGCCAGCAGCGGTAAAGTAAGGGGACAGGGAAACAATGAGCAGTTCTTC. It translates to CASSGKVRGQGNNEQFF. The chain employs TRBV9 and TRBJ2-1; TRBD1 matches at 9 bases. Germline values: CDR1 SGDLS, CDR2 YYNGEE. Trimming took 3 bases from V and 5 from J; bases not matched to a gene: 12. This CDR3 has 17 amino acids.

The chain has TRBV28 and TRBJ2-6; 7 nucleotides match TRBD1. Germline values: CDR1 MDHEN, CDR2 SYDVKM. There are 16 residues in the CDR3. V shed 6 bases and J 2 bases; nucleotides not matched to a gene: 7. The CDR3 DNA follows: TGTGCCAGCAGAGGGGGCAGGGGCCCTGGGGCCAACGTCCTGACTTTC. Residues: CASRGGRGPGANVLTF.

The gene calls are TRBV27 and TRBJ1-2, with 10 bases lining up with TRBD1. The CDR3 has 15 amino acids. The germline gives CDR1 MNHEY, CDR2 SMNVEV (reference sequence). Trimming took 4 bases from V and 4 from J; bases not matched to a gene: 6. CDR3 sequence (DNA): TGTGCCAGCAGTTCGACAGGGGGCATCTCCTATGGCTACACCTTC. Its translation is CASSSTGGISYGYTF.

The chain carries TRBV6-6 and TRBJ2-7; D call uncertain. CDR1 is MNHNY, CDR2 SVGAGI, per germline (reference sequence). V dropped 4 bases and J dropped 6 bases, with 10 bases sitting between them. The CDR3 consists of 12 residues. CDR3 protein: CASSSVPGEQYF. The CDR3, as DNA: TGTGCCAGCAGTTCCGTCCCCGGCGAGCAGTACTTC.

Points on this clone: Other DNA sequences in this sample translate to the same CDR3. The CDR3 DNA reads TGTGCCAGCAGTGAAACAGGGAATTCACCCCTCCACTTT. It codes for CASSETGNSPLHF. V and J are TRBV6-1 and TRBJ1-6; TRBD1 is a possible D gene (6 bases). Trimming shortened V by 2 bases and J by 7 bases, and 6 bases separated the two germline ends. CDR1 is MNHNS and CDR2 is SASEGT in the germline V gene. The length of the CDR3 is 13 residues.

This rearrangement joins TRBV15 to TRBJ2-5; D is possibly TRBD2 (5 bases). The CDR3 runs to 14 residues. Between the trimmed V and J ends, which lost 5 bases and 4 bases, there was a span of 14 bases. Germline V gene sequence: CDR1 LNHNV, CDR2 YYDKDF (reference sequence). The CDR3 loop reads CATSPSWERETQYF. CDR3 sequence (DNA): TGTGCCACCAGCCCTTCATGGGAGAGAGAGACCCAGTACTTC.

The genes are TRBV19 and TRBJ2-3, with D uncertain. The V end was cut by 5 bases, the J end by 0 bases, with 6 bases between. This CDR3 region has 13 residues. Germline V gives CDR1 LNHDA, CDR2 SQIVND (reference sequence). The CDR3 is CASSFSSTDTQYF. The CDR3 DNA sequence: TGTGCCAGTAGTTTCTCGAGCACAGATACGCAGTATTTT.

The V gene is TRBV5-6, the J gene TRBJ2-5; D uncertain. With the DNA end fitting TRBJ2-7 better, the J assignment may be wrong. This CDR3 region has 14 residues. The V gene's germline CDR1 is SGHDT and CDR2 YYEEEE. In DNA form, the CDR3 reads TGTGCCAGCAGCTCCTGGAGCGATTCCTACGAGCAGTACTTC. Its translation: CASSSWSDSYEQYF.

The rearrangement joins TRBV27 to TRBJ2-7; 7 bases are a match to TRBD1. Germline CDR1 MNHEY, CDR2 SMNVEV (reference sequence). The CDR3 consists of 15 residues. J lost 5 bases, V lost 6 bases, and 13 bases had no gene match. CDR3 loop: CASSPSGTVTHEQYF. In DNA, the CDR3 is TGTGCCAGCAGCCCCTCCGGGACAGTCACTCACGAGCAGTACTTC.

The CDR3 nucleotides read TGTGCCAGCAGCTCCGGGGGACATGAGCAGTTCTTC. Its protein is CASSSGGHEQFF. The chain recombines TRBV7-2 with TRBJ2-1, with a possible D match to TRBD2 (6 bases). The CDR3 covers 12 residues. From germline, CDR1 is SGHTA and CDR2 FQGNSA. V was shortened by 4 bases and J by 8 bases, with 9 bases between the two germline ends.